This T cell receptor (beta chain) is drawn from a study of T cell responses to AZD1222 COVID-19 vaccine. Overall study findings and caveats: Females outnumbered males among donors, who were mostly white British; clonal diversity was possibly underestimated. The number of AZD1222 recipients seropositive at baseline was only 6 or 7. In all cases, repertoires were sampled only after the peak T cell response.

Remarks on this clone: Its target is not known.

The assay was immunoSEQ multiplex PCR, and TCRdb's table has in-frame clones only and misses some. The table includes 200,000 to 250,000 clones, around 93% detected once. The material sequenced was peripheral blood, taken on day 0 of MenACWY control vaccination. The clonotype was recovered from an adult in good health.

CDR3 loop: CSVRGGMNTEAFF. CDR3 nucleotide sequence: TGCAGCGTTCGTGGGGGAATGAACACTGAAGCTTTCTTT. The rearrangement uses TRBV29-1 and TRBJ1-1, with D possibly matching TRBD1 (5 bases). Trimming stripped 5 bases from V and 0 bases from J, with 10 bases between. Germline V gives CDR1 SQVTM, CDR2 ANQGSEA. CDR3 length equals 13 residues. Together with reference TRBV29-1 and TRBJ1-1, the CDR3 gives the full variable domain: SAVISQKPSRDICQRGTSLTIQCQVDSQVTMMFWYRQQPGQSLTLIATANQGSEATYESGFVIDKFPISRPNLTFSTLTVSNMSPEDSSIYLCSVRGGMNTEAFFGQGTRLTVV.